This section outlines one T cell receptor beta chain sequence together with its context. The antigen is undetermined. Sequencing was performed with immunoSEQ multiplex PCR; in TCRdb, only in-frame clones are kept and a portion is missing. The data hold around 2,500 clones, with 65% to 85% observed a single time. The data stem from a study of T cell clonotyping in hematopoietic cell transplantation. Notes on the study in general: After transplant, recipient diversity fell while pathologically expanded clonotypes grew through day 180. Broader posttransplant TCR repertoire diversity was predicted by graft donor and pretransplant recipient Inverse Simpson Index values. No sorting was done, leaving CD4 and CD8 contributions mixed.

Germline lookup yields CDR1 DFQATT and CDR2 SNEGSKA (reference sequence). The CDR3 is 11 amino acids. V lost 6 bases and J lost 2, with 7 bases in between. The rearrangement uses TRBV20-1 and TRBJ2-5, with D possibly being TRBD2 (5 bases). The clonotype was recovered from a male patient over 55 who had an allogeneic stem cell transplant, so T cells may come from the graft donor. Some clones in this sample may be carry-over from other donors' samples. Sequences were derived from peripheral blood mononuclear cells, sampled 180 days after allogeneic stem cell transplant. CDR3 region: CSAGEQETQYF. In DNA, the CDR3 is TGCAGTGCCGGGGAACAAGAGACCCAGTACTTC.